This TCR beta chain was profiled in a study of T cell clusters in autoimmune cytopenias. Germline assignment: CDR1 GTSNPN and CDR2 SVGIG (reference sequence). The CDR3 covers 13 residues. Each sample's input was roughly 230 ng genomic DNA, 38,000 or so genome equivalents. One tube held mixed TRB-A and TRB-B primer pools for touch-down PCR. Following a re-call of the multiplex PCR reads, TCRdb has one entry per CDR3 protein and lacks DNA. This listing includes around 7,200 distinct CDR3 sequences. The same data also went into a second study, on T cell repertoires in aging, cancer and after chemotherapy.

The TCR comes from a human donor in good health. J is TRBJ1-5 and V is TRBV30; checking the TCRdb D call of TRBD1 is not possible without DNA. The sequenced sample consisted of peripheral blood. The CDR3 protein is CAWSRQGYQPQHF. Based on the CDR3 plus reference TRBV30 and TRBJ1-5, the full variable domain is SQTIHQWPATLVQPVGSPLSLECTVEGTSNPNLYWYRQAAGRGLQLLFYSVGIGQISSEVPQNLSASRPQDRQFILSSKKLLLSDSGFYLCAWSRQGYQPQHFGDGTRLSIL.